This T cell receptor beta chain is from a study of OX40 agonist ivuxolimab in advanced cancers. At the level of the study: The study gave patients intravenous ivuxolimab at 0.01 to 10 mg/kg every 2 weeks. The mean age was roughly 60 years, ranging from 23 to 79, with 80% to 85% of participants male. One patient with hepatocellular carcinoma and two with cutaneous melanoma, three in all, had partial responses.

Whole-study results and caveats: Part of the nonresponder group also had normalized T-cell clonal expansion that was low.

Germline CDR1 ENHRY, CDR2 SYGVKD. The germline V and J ends were trimmed by 6 bases and 3 bases, with 12 bases remaining between them. The CDR3 totals 13 residues. Sequenced by immunoSEQ multiplex PCR; TCRdb stores in-frame clones only, minus some. There are 60,000 to 80,000 clones in the sample; 84% occur only once, and more than 0.95% lies in the top ten. To note about this clone: Its antigen is still unknown.

The material was CD4+ or CD8+ T cells sorted from blood, obtained in a trial of the OX40 agonist ivuxolimab. The TCR originated in an adult with an advanced solid tumor such as melanoma, head and neck, liver or kidney cancer. The chain carries TRBV10-3 and TRBJ2-7, with a possible D match to TRBD1 (7 bases). The CDR3: CAISRGERYEQYF. CDR3 in DNA: TGTGCCATCAGCAGGGGGGAACGCTACGAGCAGTACTTC.